The clone carrying this T cell receptor beta chain was recorded many times. Its antigen is not known. As the template, RNA transcripts were used to amplify TCR beta CDR3 regions. The library came from an HTBI-primed first-round RT-PCR and a second-round multiplex PCR. TCRdb used MiXCR to reprocess the multiplex PCR reads, holding one entry per CDR3 protein. In the table there are almost 750,000 distinct CDR3 sequences, 40% of which are singletons. The data are from a study of Graves' ophthalmopathy and Graves' hyperthyroidism. Study details: There was a collection of peripheral blood at initial diagnosis, before any treatment. Whole-study findings and limits: The authors also found most expanded thyroid clonotypes above 0.001 frequency in blood.

Trimming pared 2 bases from V and 4 bases from J, leaving 8 bases between. CDR3 size: 13 residues. From germline, CDR1 is SGHTA and CDR2 FQGNSA. This receptor was identified in an adult man with Graves' ophthalmopathy. The sequenced sample was peripheral blood. This rearrangement joins TRBV7-2 to TRBJ2-5, with a tentative D call TRBD2 (6 bases). CDR3 nucleotide sequence: TGTGCCAGCAGCTTAATAGCGGCAGAGACCCAGTACTTC. Protein: CASSLIAAETQYF.